The source of this TCR beta chain is a study of OX40 agonist ivuxolimab in advanced cancers. Study summary: The patients' treatment was ivuxolimab, an agonistic anti-OX40 (CD134) antibody. In this trial design, patients received ivuxolimab intravenously at 0.01 to 10 mg/kg every 2 weeks. Whole-study results and caveats: Dose levels from 0.1 to 3.0 mg/kg saw CD4+ and CD8+ blood T cells expand clonally by week 6.

As regards this clone: Its antigen remains unidentified.

The length of the CDR3 is 14 residues. Germline CDR1 is MNHNS and CDR2 is SASEGT. Trimming removed 7 bases at V and 4 bases at J, with 16 bases between. Measured with immunoSEQ multiplex PCR; TCRdb has only the in-frame clones, and not every one. This sample has fewer than 90,000 clones, with around 86% found just once. Cycle 7 day 1, cycle 4 day 1, and baseline were the timepoints at which blood was sampled. This receptor was identified in an adult with an advanced solid tumor such as melanoma, head and neck, liver or kidney cancer. The chain recombines TRBV6-1 with TRBJ1-2; D ambiguous. The sequencing here drew on CD4+ or CD8+ T cells sorted from blood, taken in a trial of the OX40 agonist ivuxolimab. The CDR3 here is CASTPIEALYGYTF. The CDR3 nucleotides read TGTGCCAGCACCCCAATAGAGGCCCTCTATGGCTACACCTTC.